The clone carrying this T cell receptor (beta chain) was detected only a few times. Antigen: not known. The V end lost 2 bases, the J end lost 2 bases, and 2 bases lay between the germline ends. The CDR3 covers 12 residues. Germline lookup yields CDR1 ENHRY and CDR2 SYGVKD. This sample is part of a study of response to subunit inactivated influenza vaccine. Overall study results and limits: Authors suggested seasonal influenza vaccinations each recruit few new T cells.

MiXCR, applied by TCRdb to the RT-PCR reads, yields one record per CDR3 protein. The repertoire includes approximately 520,000 distinct CDR3 sequences, about 17% of them detected once, and over 2.5% sits in the top ten. The V gene is TRBV10-3, the J gene TRBJ2-3, with D unclear. This sequence originates from a man aged 45-69 years who received an inactivated influenza vaccine. Source: CD4+ T cells sorted from PBMCs, taken less than 30 months after vaccination. CDR3 DNA: TGTGCCATCAGTGAGCTCACAGATACGCAGTATTTT. It encodes CAISELTDTQYF.